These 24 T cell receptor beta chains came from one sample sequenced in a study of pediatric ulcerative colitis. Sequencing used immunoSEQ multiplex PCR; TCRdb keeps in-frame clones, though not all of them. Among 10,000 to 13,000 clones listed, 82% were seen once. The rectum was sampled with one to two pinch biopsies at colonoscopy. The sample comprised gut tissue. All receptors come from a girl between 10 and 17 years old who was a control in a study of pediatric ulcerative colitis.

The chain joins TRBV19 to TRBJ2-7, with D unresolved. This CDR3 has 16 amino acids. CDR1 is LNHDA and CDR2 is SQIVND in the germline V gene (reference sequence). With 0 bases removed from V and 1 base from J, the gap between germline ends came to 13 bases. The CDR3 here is CASSIDLRLGSYEQYF. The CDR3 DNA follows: TGTGCCAGTAGTATAGATCTCCGCCTCGGGTCCTACGAGCAGTACTTC.

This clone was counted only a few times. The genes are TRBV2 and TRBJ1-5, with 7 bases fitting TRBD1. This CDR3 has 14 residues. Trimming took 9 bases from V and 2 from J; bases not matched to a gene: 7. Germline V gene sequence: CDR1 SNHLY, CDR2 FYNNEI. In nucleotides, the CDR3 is TGTGCCAGTCAGGGGGATGGAGGCAATCAGCCCCAGCATTTT. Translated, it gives CASQGDGGNQPQHF.

Written as DNA, the CDR3 is TGTGCCAGTAGTGAGGCAGAATCCTACGAGCAGTACTTC. This translates into CASSEAESYEQYF. This chain links TRBV19 with TRBJ2-7; D remains ambiguous. The CDR3 is 13 residues long. Germline CDR1 is LNHDA and CDR2 is SQIVND (reference sequence). V was trimmed by 5 bases and J by 1 base, leaving 9 bases between them.

For the CDR3, the DNA is TGCAGCGTTGTGATCAACACTGAAGCTTTCTTT. It codes for CSVVINTEAFF. The gene calls are TRBV29-1 and TRBJ1-1; no clear D gene. CDR1 is SQVTM, CDR2 ANQGSEA, per germline. The CDR3 is 11 amino acids. V shed 4 bases and J shed 2 bases, with 5 bases lying between them.

Written as DNA, the CDR3 is TGTGCCAGCTCACCACCGGAAGGATACGAGCAGTACTTC. Protein: CASSPPEGYEQYF. The chain links TRBV18 to TRBJ2-7; no definite D call. This CDR3 contains 13 residues. Germline CDR1 and CDR2: KGHSH and LQKENI. V dropped 0 bases and J dropped 4 bases, with 7 bases sitting between them.

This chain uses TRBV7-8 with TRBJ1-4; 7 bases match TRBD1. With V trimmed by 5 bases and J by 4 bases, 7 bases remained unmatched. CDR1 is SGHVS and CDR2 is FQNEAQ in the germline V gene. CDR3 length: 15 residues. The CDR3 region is CASSIGTASNEKLFF. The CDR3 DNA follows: TGTGCCAGCAGCATAGGGACAGCGAGTAATGAAAAACTGTTTTTT.

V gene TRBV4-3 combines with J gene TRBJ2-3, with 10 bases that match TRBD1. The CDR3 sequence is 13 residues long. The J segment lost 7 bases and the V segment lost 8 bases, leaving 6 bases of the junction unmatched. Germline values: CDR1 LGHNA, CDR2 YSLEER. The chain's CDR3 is CASLGQGEYTQYF. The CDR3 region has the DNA TGCGCCAGCCTTGGACAGGGGGAGTATACGCAGTATTTT.

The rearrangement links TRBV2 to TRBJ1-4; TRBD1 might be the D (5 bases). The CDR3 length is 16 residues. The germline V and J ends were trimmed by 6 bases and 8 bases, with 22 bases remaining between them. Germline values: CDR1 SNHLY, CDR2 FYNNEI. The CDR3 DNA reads TGTGCCAGCAGGTGGCTCGGCGGGACGGGAGGGGAAAAACTGTTTTTT. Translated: CASRWLGGTGGEKLFF.

This CDR3 is CASSPTGEGNYGYTF. The CDR3 nucleotides read TGTGCCAGCAGCCCAACAGGGGAGGGGAACTATGGCTACACCTTC. The gene calls are TRBV6-1 and TRBJ1-2; 7 positions match TRBD1. J gave up 2 bases and V 6 bases, and 9 bases lay outside the gene matches. There are 15 residues in the CDR3. Germline assignment: CDR1 MNHNS and CDR2 SASEGT.

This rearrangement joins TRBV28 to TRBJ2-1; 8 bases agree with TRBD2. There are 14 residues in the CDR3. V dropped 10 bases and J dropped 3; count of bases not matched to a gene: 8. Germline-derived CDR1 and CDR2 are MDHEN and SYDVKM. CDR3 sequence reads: CATQLAAGYNEQFF. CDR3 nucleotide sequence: TGTGCCACCCAACTAGCGGCGGGCTACAATGAGCAGTTCTTC.

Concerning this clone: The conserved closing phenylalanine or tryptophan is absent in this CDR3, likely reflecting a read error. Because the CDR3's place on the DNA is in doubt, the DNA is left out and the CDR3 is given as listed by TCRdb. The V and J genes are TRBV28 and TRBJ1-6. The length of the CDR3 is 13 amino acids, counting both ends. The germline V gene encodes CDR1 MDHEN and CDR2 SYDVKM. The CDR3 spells CASSYRGGGKTLL.

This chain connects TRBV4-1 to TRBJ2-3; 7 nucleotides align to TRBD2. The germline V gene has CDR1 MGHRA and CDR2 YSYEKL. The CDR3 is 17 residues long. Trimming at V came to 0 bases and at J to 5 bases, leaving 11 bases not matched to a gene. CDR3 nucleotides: TGCGCCAGCAGCCAAGAAGGGCCCGGGGAGGGCGGAGATACGCAGTATTTT. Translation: CASSQEGPGEGGDTQYF.

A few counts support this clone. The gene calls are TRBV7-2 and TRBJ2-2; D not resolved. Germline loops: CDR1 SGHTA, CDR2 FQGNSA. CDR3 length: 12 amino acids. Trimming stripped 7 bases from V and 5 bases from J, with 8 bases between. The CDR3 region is CASTSGTGELFF. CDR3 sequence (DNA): TGTGCCAGCACCTCCGGAACCGGGGAGCTGTTTTTT. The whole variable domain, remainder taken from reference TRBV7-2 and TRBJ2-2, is GAGVSQSPSNKVTEKGKDVELRCDPISGHTALYWYRQSLGQGLEFLIYFQGNSAPDKSGLPSDRFSAERTGGSVSTLTIQRTQQEDSAVYLCASTSGTGELFFGEGSRLTVL.

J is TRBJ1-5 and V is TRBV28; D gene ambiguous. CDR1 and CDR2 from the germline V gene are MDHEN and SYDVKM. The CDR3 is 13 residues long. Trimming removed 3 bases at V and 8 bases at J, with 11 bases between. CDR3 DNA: TGTGCCAGCAGTTTGGGCGGGGTAAAGCCCCAGCATTTT. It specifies CASSLGGVKPQHF.

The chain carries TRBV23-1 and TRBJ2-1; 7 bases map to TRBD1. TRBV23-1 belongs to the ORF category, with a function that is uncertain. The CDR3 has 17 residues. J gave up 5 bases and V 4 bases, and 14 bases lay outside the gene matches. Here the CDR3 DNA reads TGCGCCAGCAGTCCCCGCTGCGCCGGGACAGCTAACAATGAGCAGTTCTTC. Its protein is CASSPRCAGTANNEQFF.

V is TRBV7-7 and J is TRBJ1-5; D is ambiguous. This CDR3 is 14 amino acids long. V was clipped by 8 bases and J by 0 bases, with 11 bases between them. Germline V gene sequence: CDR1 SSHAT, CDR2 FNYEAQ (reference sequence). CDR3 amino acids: CASFSLCSNQPQHF. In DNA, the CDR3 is TGTGCCAGCTTCTCGCTGTGTAGCAATCAGCCCCAGCATTTT. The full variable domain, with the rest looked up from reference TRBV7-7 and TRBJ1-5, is GAGVSQSPRYKVTKRGQDVTLRCDPISSHATLYWYQQALGQGPEFLTYFNYEAQPDKSGLPSDRFSAERPEGSISTLTIQRTEQRDSAMYRCASFSLCSNQPQHFGDGTRLSIL.

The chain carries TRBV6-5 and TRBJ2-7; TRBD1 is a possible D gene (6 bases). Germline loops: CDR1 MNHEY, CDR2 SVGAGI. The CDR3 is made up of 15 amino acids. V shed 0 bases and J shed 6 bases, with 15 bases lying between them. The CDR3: CASSYSKRTDREQYF. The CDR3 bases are TGTGCCAGCAGTTACTCGAAAAGGACAGACCGCGAGCAGTACTTC.

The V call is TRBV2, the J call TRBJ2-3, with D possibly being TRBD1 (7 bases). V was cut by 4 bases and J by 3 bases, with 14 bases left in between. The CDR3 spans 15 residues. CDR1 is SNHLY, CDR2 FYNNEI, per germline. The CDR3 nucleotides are TGTGCCAGCAGTGGAAGGGCAGGGGGGACAGATACGCAGTATTTT. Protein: CASSGRAGGTDTQYF.

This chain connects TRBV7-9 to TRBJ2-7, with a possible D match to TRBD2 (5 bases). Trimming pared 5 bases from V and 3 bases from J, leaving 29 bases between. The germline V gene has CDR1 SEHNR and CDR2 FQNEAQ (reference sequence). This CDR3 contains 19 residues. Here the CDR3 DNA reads TGTGCCAGCAGCCCTACCCGTCGGAGGACGGACTCAGAAAACTACGAGCAGTACTTC. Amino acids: CASSPTRRRTDSENYEQYF.

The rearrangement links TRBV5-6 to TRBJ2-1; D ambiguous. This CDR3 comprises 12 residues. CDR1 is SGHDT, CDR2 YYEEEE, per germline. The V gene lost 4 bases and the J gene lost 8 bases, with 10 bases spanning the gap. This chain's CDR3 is CASSLTPHEQFF. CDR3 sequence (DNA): TGTGCCAGCAGCCTGACCCCACATGAGCAGTTCTTC.

The CDR3 sequence is CAWSFDGLVHYEQYF. DNA of the CDR3: TGTGCCTGGAGCTTCGACGGACTGGTTCACTACGAGCAGTACTTC. The chain combines TRBV30 with TRBJ2-7; a weak D match, TRBD2 (5 bases). V was trimmed by 3 bases and J by 3 bases, leaving 18 bases between them. This CDR3 spans 15 amino acids. The germline CDR1 and CDR2 sequences are GTSNPN and SVGIG (reference sequence).

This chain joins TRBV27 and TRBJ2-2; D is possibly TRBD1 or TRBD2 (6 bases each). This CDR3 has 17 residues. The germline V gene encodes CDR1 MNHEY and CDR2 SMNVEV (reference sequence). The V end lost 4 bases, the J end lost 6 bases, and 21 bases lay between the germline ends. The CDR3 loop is CASSSLGGRPRAGELFF. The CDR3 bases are TGTGCCAGCAGTTCCTTAGGGGGGCGACCCCGCGCCGGGGAGCTGTTTTTT.

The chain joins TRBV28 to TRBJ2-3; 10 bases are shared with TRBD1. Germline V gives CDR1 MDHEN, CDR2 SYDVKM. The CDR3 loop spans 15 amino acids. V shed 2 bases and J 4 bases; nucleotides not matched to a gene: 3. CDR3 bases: TGTGCCAGCAGTTTAGGGACAGGGGATGCAGATACGCAGTATTTT. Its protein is CASSLGTGDADTQYF.

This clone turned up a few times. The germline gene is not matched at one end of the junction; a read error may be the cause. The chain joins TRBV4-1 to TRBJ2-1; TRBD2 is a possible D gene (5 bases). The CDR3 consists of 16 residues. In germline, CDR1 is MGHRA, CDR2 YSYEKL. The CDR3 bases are TGTGCCAGCAGCCAGGAGGAAATGAGCTCCTACAATGAGCAGTTCTTC. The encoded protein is CASSQEEMSSYNEQFF.